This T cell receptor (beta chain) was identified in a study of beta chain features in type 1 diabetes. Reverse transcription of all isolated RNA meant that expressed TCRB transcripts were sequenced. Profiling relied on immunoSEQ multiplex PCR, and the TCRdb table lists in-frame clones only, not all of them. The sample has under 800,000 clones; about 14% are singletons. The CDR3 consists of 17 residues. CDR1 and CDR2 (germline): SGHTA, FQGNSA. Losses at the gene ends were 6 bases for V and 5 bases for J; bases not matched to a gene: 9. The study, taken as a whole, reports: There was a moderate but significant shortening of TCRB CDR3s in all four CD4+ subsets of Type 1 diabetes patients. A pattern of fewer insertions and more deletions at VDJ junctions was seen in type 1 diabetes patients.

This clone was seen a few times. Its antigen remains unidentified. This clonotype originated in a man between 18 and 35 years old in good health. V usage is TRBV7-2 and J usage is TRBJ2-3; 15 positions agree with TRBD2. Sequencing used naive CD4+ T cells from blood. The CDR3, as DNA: TGTGCCAGCAGACGACCTGGGACTAGCGGGGGGAAAGATACGCAGTATTTT. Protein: CASRRPGTSGGKDTQYF.